The clone carrying this T cell receptor beta chain was seen repeatedly, ten times or more. This entry comes from a study of T cells in Graves' hyperthyroidism and ophthalmopathy. TCR beta CDR3 region amplification was performed from RNA transcripts. During a first-round RT-PCR of the TCR CDR3, the HTBI primer set was used. One entry per CDR3 protein, called by TCRdb with MiXCR from the multiplex PCR reads. The data show nearly 600,000 distinct CDR3 sequences, 14% seen once. This CDR3 comprises 12 residues. Between the trimmed V and J ends, which lost 0 bases and 9 bases, there was a span of 9 bases. In germline, CDR1 is DFQATT, CDR2 SNEGSKA (reference sequence).

Sample: blood. This clonotype originated in a woman aged 18-30 years with Graves' ophthalmopathy. The chain recombines TRBV20-1 with TRBJ2-1; D remains ambiguous. The CDR3 DNA follows: TGCAGTGCTAGAGATTTAGGTAGTGAGCAGTTCTTC. Protein product: CSARDLGSEQFF.